Given below is one T cell receptor beta chain in context. The CDR3 is made up of 14 amino acids. The V and J ends lost 1 base and 6 bases respectively, with 12 bases between them. The germline V gene has CDR1 SGHTA and CDR2 FQGNSA. Libraries were prepared by immunoSEQ multiplex PCR; TCRdb keeps only in-frame clonotypes and omits some of them. The data contain around 40,000 clones, about nine tenths of them singletons. The data originate from a study of T cell changes during pregnancy in multiple sclerosis. The sample in question was CD4+ T cells from peripheral blood mononuclear cells, obtained in the first trimester of pregnancy. This rearrangement joins TRBV7-2 to TRBJ1-1; a possible D gene is TRBD1 (5 bases). The receptor's source is a female donor in good health, enrolled as a control in a pregnancy study. CDR3 loop: CASSLGGTQAEAFF. The CDR3 bases are TGTGCCAGCAGCTTAGGTGGAACACAGGCTGAAGCTTTCTTT.